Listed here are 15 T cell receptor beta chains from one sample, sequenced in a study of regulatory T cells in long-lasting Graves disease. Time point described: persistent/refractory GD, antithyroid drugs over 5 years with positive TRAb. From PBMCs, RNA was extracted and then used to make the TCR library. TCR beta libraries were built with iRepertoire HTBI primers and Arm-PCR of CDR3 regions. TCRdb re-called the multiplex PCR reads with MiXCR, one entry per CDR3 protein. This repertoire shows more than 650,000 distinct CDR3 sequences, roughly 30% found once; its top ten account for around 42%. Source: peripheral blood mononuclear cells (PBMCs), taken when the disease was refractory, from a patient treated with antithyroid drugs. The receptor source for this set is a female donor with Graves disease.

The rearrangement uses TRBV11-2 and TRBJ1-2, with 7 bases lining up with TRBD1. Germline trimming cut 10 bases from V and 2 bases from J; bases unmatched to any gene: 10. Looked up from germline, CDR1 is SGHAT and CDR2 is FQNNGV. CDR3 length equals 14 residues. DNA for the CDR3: TGTGCCACCCAGAGAGGACAGGACAACTATGGCTACACCTTC. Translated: CATQRGQDNYGYTF.

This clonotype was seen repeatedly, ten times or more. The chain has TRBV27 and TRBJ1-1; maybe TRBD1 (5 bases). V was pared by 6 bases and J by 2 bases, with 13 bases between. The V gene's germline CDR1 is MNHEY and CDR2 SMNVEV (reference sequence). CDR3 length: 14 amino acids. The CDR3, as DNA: TGTGCCAGCAGACAGGCCGGGGGAAACACTGAAGCTTTCTTT. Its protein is CASRQAGGNTEAFF.

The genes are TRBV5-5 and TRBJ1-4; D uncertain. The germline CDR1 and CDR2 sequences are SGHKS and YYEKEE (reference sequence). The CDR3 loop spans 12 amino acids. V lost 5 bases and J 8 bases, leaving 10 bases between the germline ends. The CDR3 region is CASRSDGEKLFF. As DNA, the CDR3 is TGTGCCAGCAGGAGCGATGGGGAAAAACTGTTTTTT.

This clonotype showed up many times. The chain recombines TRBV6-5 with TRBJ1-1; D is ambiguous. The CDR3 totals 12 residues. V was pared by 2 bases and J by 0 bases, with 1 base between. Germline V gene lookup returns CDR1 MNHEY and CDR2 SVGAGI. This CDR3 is CASSYLNTEAFF. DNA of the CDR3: TGTGCCAGCAGTTACCTGAACACTGAAGCTTTCTTT.

DNA for the CDR3: TGTGCCAGCGCGTCCGGGGATTACTATGGCTACACCTTC. This translates into CASASGDYYGYTF. The chain carries TRBV28 and TRBJ1-2; D gene unclear. This CDR3 spans 13 amino acids. V was trimmed by 8 bases and J by 3 bases, leaving 13 bases between them. Per the germline V gene, CDR1 is MDHEN and CDR2 is SYDVKM.

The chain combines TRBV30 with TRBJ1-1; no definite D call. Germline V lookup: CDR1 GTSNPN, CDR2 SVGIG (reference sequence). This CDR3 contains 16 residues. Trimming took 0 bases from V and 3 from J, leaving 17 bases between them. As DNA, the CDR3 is TGTGCCTGGAGTGTACAAGGTCAGCGGAAAGACACTGAAGCTTTCTTT. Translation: CAWSVQGQRKDTEAFF.

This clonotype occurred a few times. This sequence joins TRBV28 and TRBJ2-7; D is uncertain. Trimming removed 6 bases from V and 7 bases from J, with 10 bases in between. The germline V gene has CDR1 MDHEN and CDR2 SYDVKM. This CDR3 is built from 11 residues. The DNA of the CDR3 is TGTGCCAGCAGGCAACTACTGGAGCAGTACTTC. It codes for CASRQLLEQYF.

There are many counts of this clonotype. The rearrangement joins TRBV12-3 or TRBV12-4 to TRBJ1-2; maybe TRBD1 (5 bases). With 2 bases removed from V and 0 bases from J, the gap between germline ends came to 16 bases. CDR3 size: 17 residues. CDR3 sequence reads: CASSLFPGTDTNYGYTF. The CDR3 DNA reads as TGTGCCAGCAGTTTATTTCCCGGGACCGATACTAACTATGGCTACACCTTC.

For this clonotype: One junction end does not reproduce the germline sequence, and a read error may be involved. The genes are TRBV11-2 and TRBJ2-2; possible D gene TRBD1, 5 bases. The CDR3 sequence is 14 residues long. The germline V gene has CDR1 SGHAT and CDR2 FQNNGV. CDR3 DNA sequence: TGTGCCGGCAGCTTCAGGGCCAACACCGGGGAGCTGTTTTTT. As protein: CAGSFRANTGELFF.

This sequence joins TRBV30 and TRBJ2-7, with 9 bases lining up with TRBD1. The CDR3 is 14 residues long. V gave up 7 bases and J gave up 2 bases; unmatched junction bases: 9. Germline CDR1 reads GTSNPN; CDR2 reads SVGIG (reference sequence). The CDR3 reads CALLPGQGTYEQYF. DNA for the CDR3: TGTGCCTTACTACCGGGACAGGGAACCTACGAGCAGTACTTC.

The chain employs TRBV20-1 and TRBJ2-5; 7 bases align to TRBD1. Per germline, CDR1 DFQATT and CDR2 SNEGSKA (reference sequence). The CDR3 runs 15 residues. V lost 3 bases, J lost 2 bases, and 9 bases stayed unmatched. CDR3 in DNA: TGCAGTGCTAGCACGGGGACAGACCATCAAGAGACCCAGTACTTC. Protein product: CSASTGTDHQETQYF.

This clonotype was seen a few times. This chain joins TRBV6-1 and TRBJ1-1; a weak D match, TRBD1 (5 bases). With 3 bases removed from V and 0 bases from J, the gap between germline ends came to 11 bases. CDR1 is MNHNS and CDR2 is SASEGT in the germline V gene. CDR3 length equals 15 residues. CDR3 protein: CASSETGPMNTEAFF. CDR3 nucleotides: TGTGCCAGCAGTGAGACGGGACCGATGAACACTGAAGCTTTCTTT.

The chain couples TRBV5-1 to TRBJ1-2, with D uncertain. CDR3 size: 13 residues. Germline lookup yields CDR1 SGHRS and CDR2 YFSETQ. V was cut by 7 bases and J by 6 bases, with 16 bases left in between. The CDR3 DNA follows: TGCGCCAGCGGGAGGAGTCCCGTGGATGGCTACACCTTC. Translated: CASGRSPVDGYTF.

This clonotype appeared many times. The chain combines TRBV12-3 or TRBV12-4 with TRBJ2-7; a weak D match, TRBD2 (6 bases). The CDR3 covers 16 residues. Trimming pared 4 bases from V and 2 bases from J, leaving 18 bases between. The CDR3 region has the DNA TGTGCCAGCAGTTCCGCGGGACTCACTATTACCTACGAGCAGTACTTC. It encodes CASSSAGLTITYEQYF.

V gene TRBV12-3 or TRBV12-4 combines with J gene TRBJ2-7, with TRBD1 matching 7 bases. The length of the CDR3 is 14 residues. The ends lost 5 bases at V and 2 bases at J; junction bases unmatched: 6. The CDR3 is CASSEPGQPYEQYF. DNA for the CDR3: TGTGCCAGCAGTGAACCGGGACAGCCCTACGAGCAGTACTTC.